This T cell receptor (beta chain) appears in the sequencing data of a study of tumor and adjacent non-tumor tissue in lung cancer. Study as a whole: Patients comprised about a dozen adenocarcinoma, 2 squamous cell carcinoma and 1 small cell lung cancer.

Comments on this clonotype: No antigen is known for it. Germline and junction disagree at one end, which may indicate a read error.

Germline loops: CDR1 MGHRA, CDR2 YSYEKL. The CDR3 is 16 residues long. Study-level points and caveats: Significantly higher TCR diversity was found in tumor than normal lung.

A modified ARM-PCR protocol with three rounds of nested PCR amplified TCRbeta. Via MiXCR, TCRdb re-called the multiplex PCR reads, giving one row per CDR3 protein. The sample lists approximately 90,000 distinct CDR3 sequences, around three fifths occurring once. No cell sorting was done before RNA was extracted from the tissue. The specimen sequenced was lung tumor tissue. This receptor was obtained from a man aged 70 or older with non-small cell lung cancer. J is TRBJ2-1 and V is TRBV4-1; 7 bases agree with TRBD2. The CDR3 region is CASSHGGETTYNEQFF. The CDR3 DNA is TGCGCTAGCAGCCATGGGGGGGAGACTACCTACAATGAGCAGTTCTTC.